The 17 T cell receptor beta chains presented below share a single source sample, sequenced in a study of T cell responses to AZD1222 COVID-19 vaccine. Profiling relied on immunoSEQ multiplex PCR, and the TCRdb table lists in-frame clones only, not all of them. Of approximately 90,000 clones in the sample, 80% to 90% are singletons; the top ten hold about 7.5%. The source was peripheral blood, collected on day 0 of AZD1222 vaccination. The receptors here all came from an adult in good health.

CDR3 in DNA: TGTGCCAGCAGTGAAATCGGGCGGGGGCGTACTGAAGCTTTCTTT. Translating it yields CASSEIGRGRTEAFF. V and J are TRBV6-1 and TRBJ1-1; the D gene is possibly TRBD1 (6 bases). The germline V and J ends were trimmed by 2 bases and 5 bases, with 15 bases remaining between them. The CDR3 contains 15 residues. Germline V CDR1 and CDR2: MNHNS, SASEGT.

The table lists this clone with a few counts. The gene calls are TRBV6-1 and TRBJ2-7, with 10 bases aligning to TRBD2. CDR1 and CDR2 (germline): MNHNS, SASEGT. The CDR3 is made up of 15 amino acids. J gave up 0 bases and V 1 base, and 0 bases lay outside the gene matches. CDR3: CASSEGTSGSYEQYF. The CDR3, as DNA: TGTGCCAGCAGTGAAGGGACTAGCGGCTCCTACGAGCAGTACTTC.

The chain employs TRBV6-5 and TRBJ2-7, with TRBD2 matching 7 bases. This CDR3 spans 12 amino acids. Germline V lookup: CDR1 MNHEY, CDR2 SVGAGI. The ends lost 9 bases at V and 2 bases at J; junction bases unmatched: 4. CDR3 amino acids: CARSGIPYEQYF. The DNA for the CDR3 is TGTGCCAGAAGCGGGATTCCCTACGAGCAGTACTTC.

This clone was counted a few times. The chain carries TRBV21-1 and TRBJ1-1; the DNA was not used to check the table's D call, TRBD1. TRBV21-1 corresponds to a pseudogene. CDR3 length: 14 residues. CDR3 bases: TGTGCCAGCAGCGCTAGGGGGAACTATGAGGTTGCTTTCTTT. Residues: CASSARGNYEVAFF.

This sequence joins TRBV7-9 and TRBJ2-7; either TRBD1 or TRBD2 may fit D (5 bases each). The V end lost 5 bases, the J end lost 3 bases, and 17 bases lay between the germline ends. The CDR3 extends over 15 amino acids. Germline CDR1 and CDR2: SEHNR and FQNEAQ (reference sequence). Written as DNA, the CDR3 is TGTGCCAGCAGCGCCCGGGGCGGCCGATTCTACGAGCAGTACTTC. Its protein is CASSARGGRFYEQYF. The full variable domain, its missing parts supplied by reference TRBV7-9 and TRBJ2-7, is DTGVSQNPRHKITKRGQNVTFRCDPISEHNRLYWYRQTLGQGPEFLTYFQNEAQLEKSRLLSDRFSAERPKGSFSTLEIQRTEQGDSAMYLCASSARGGRFYEQYFGPGTRLTVT.

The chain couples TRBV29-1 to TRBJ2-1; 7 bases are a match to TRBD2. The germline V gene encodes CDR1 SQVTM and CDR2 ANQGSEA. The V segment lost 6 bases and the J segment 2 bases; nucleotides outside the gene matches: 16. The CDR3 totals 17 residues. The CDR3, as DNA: TGCAGCGTCGCCCCCTTACGGGGGGTCCCCCCCTACAATGAGCAGTTCTTC. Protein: CSVAPLRGVPPYNEQFF.

The CDR3 region is CASSYRRTSETYEQYF. The CDR3, as DNA: TGTGCCAGCAGCTATCGTCGGACTAGCGAGACCTACGAGCAGTACTTC. The genes are TRBV7-2 and TRBJ2-7; TRBD2 agrees at 9 bases. V was clipped by 4 bases and J by 2 bases; unmatched bases: 9. CDR3 size: 16 residues. The germline CDR1 and CDR2 sequences are SGHTA and FQGNSA.

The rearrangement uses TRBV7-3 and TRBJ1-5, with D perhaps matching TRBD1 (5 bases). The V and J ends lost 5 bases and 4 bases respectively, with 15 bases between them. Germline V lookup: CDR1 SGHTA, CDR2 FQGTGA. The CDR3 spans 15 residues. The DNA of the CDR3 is TGTGCCAGCAGCCTCGGGACTGCCGAGAATCAGCCCCAGCATTTT. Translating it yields CASSLGTAENQPQHF.

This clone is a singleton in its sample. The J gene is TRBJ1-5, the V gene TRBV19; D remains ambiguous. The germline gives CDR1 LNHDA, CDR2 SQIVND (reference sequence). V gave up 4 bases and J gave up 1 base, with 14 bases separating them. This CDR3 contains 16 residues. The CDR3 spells CASSRQPRVSNQPQHF. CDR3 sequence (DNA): TGTGCCAGTAGTAGGCAGCCGCGGGTCAGCAATCAGCCCCAGCATTTT.

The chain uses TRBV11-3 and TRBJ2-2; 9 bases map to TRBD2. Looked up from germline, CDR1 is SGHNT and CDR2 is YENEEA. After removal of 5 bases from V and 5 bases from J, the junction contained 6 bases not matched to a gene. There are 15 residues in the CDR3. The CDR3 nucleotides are TGTGCCAGCAGCATTAGCGGGAGCATAACCGGGGAGCTGTTTTTT. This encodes CASSISGSITGELFF.

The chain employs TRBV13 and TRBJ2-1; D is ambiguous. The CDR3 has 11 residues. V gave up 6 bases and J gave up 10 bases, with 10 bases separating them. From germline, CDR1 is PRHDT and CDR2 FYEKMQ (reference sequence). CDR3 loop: CASREDGEQFF. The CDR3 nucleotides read TGTGCCAGCAGGGAAGACGGGGAGCAGTTCTTC. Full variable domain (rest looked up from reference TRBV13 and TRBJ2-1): AAGVIQSPRHLIKEKRETATLKCYPIPRHDTVYWYQQGPGQDPQFLISFYEKMQSDKGSIPDRFSAQQFSDYHSELNMSSLELGDSALYFCASREDGEQFFGPGTRLTVL.

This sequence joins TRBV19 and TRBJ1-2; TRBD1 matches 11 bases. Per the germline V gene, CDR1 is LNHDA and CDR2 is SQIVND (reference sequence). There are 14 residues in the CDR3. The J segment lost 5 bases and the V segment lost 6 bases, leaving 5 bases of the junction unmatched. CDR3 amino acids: CASSAGTGGYGYTF. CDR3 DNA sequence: TGTGCCAGTAGCGCGGGGACAGGGGGTTATGGCTACACCTTC.

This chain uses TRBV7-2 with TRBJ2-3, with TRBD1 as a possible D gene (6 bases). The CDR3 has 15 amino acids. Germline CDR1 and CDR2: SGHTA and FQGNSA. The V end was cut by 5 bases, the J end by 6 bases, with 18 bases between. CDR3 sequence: CASSLESRRGDTQYF. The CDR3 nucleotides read TGTGCCAGCAGCCTCGAGTCCCGAAGGGGGGATACGCAGTATTTT.

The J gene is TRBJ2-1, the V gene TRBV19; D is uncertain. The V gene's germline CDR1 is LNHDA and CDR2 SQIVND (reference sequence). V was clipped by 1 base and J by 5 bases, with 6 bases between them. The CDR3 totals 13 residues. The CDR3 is CASSIGQNNEQFF. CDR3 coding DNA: TGTGCCAGTAGTATAGGGCAGAACAATGAGCAGTTCTTC. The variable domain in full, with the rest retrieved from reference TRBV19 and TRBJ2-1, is DGGITQSPKYLFRKEGQNVTLSCEQNLNHDAMYWYRQDPGQGLRLIYYSQIVNDFQKGDIAEGYSVSREKKESFPLTVTSAQKNPTAFYLCASSIGQNNEQFFGPGTRLTVL.

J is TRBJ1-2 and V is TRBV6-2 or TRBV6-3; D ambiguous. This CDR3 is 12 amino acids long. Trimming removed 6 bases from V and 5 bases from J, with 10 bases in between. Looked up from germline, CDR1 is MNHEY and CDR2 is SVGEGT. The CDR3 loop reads CASSPGPYGYTF. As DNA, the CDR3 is TGTGCCAGCAGCCCGGGCCCTTATGGCTACACCTTC.

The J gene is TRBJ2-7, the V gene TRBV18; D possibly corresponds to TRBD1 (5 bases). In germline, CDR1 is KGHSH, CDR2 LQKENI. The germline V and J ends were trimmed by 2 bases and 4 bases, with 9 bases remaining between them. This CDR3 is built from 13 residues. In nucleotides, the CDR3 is TGTGCCAGCTCACCAGACAGTACTTACGAGCAGTACTTC. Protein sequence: CASSPDSTYEQYF.

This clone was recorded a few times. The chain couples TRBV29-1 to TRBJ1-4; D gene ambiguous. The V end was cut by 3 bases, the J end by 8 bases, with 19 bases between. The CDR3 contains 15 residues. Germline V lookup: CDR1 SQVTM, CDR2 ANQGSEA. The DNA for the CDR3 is TGCAGCGTTGAGCTCGACGGGGAGATCCGGGAAAAACTGTTTTTT. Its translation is CSVELDGEIREKLFF.